Listed below are T cell receptor beta chains from one sample, sequenced in a study of graft-versus-host responses after intestinal transplantation. The method was immunoSEQ multiplex PCR; TCRdb's version includes in-frame clones alone and lacks a portion of them. The sample consists of more than 90,000 clones, around 92% of them appearing once. Their target antigens are unknown. Sequenced here: unstimulated CD8+ T cells sorted from spleen or lymph node cells, sampled before transplant. Every receptor here comes from a human donor who was the organ donor for an intestinal transplant. CDR3s include the opening cysteine and the closing phenylalanine or tryptophan. Fields, in order: J gene, clone size, V gene, D gene, CDR3 protein, CDR3 DNA. D genes are given only for firm matches. Where a row states a size, it is once, few, many or the class of an expanded clone; other rows omit it.

J gene: TRBJ1-5
clone size: -
V gene: TRBV6-6
D gene: -
CDR3 protein: CASSFRWDNQPQHF
CDR3 DNA: TGTGCCAGCAGTTTTCGGTGGGACAATCAGCCCCAGCATTTT

J gene: TRBJ2-3
clone size: -
V gene: TRBV19
D gene: TRBD1
CDR3 protein: CASSPPGTGVADTQYF
CDR3 DNA: TGTGCCAGTAGTCCTCCGGGGACAGGGGTGGCAGATACGCAGTATTTT

J gene: TRBJ2-7
clone size: -
V gene: TRBV5-6
D gene: -
CDR3 protein: CASSLASYEQYF
CDR3 DNA: TGTGCCAGCAGCTTGGCCAGCTACGAGCAGTACTTC

J gene: TRBJ2-7
clone size: -
V gene: TRBV5-5
D gene: -
CDR3 protein: CASSLEGPGDEQYF
CDR3 DNA: TGTGCCAGCAGCTTGGAGGGGCCGGGCGACGAGCAGTACTTC

J gene: TRBJ2-1
clone size: -
V gene: TRBV9
D gene: -
CDR3 protein: CASSVEGSLYNEQFF
CDR3 DNA: TGTGCCAGCAGCGTAGAGGGGTCCCTCTACAATGAGCAGTTCTTC

J gene: TRBJ2-7
clone size: -
V gene: TRBV2
D gene: -
CDR3 protein: CASSVVFWTNSYEQYF
CDR3 DNA: TGTGCCAGCAGTGTAGTCTTCTGGACGAACTCCTACGAGCAGTACTTC

J gene: TRBJ2-7
clone size: -
V gene: TRBV6-1
D gene: -
CDR3 protein: CASTPWGGNEQYF
CDR3 DNA: TGTGCCAGCACGCCCTGGGGTGGCAACGAGCAGTACTTC

J gene: TRBJ2-2
clone size: -
V gene: TRBV27
D gene: -
CDR3 protein: CASSSGTVYTAANTGELFF
CDR3 DNA: TGTGCCAGCAGTTCTGGGACGGTGTACACAGCCGCGAACACCGGGGAGCTGTTTTTT

J gene: TRBJ1-1
clone size: once
V gene: TRBV7-9
D gene: -
CDR3 protein: CASSLTAEGPEAFF
CDR3 DNA: TGTGCCAGCAGCCTAACCGCGGAGGGCCCTGAAGCTTTCTTT

J gene: TRBJ1-2
clone size: few
V gene: TRBV5-6
D gene: -
CDR3 protein: CASSFWINYGYTF
CDR3 DNA: TGTGCCAGCAGCTTCTGGATTAACTATGGCTACACCTTC

J gene: TRBJ2-2
clone size: -
V gene: TRBV25-1
D gene: -
CDR3 protein: CASSGPYLNPMAGELFF
CDR3 DNA: TGTGCCAGCAGCGGACCCTATCTTAACCCGATGGCCGGGGAGCTGTTTTTT

J gene: TRBJ2-1
clone size: -
V gene: TRBV9
D gene: TRBD2
CDR3 protein: CASSVGEGGLGPNSEQFF
CDR3 DNA: TGTGCCAGCAGCGTAGGGGAGGGAGGGCTTGGACCCAACAGTGAGCAGTTCTTC

J gene: TRBJ2-3
clone size: -
V gene: TRBV29-1
D gene: -
CDR3 protein: CSVEPTNRVTDTQYF
CDR3 DNA: TGCAGCGTTGAACCCACCAACAGGGTCACAGATACGCAGTATTTT

J gene: TRBJ2-5
clone size: -
V gene: TRBV11-2
D gene: -
CDR3 protein: CASSLGLQFQYF
CDR3 DNA: TGTGCCAGCAGCTTAGGACTGCAGTTTCAGTACTTC

J gene: TRBJ2-1
clone size: -
V gene: TRBV10-3
D gene: TRBD1
CDR3 protein: CAISESGTGANEQFF
CDR3 DNA: TGTGCCATCAGTGAGTCGGGGACAGGGGCCAATGAGCAGTTCTTC

J gene: TRBJ2-7
clone size: -
V gene: TRBV27
D gene: -
CDR3 protein: CASSLGQAGEQYF
CDR3 DNA: TGTGCCAGCAGTTTAGGGCAGGCCGGCGAGCAGTACTTC

J gene: TRBJ1-2
clone size: -
V gene: TRBV27
D gene: TRBD1
CDR3 protein: CASSQGDYGYTF
CDR3 DNA: TGTGCCAGTTCACAGGGGGACTATGGCTACACCTTC

J gene: TRBJ2-1
clone size: -
V gene: TRBV6-5
D gene: -
CDR3 protein: CASSLDGGMNEQFF
CDR3 DNA: TGTGCCAGCAGTCTCGACGGGGGCATGAATGAGCAGTTCTTC

J gene: TRBJ1-2
clone size: -
V gene: TRBV6-5
D gene: -
CDR3 protein: CASTPGVYGYTF
CDR3 DNA: TGTGCCAGCACCCCCGGCGTCTATGGCTACACCTTC

J gene: TRBJ1-5
clone size: -
V gene: TRBV19
D gene: TRBD1
CDR3 protein: CASSMAGTGVGNQPQHF
CDR3 DNA: TGTGCCAGTAGTATGGCCGGGACAGGGGTTGGAAATCAGCCCCAGCATTTT

J gene: TRBJ2-3
clone size: -
V gene: TRBV11-3
D gene: -
CDR3 protein: CASSLSPGPDTQYF
CDR3 DNA: TGTGCCAGCAGCTTAAGTCCCGGGCCGGATACGCAGTATTTT

J gene: TRBJ2-1
clone size: -
V gene: TRBV7-9
D gene: -
CDR3 protein: CASSLQAADEQFF
CDR3 DNA: TGTGCCAGCAGCTTGCAAGCAGCAGATGAGCAGTTCTTC

J gene: TRBJ2-3
clone size: once
V gene: TRBV12-2
D gene: -
CDR3 protein: CASRVSRDTQYF
CDR3 DNA: TGTGCAAGTCGGGTCTCTAGAGATACGCAGTATTTT

J gene: TRBJ2-7
clone size: -
V gene: TRBV7-6
D gene: -
CDR3 protein: CASSLRRGSYEQYF
CDR3 DNA: TGTGCCAGCAGCTTGAGGCGGGGCTCCTACGAGCAGTACTTC

J gene: TRBJ1-6
clone size: -
V gene: TRBV5-4
D gene: -
CDR3 protein: CASSFLADNSPLHF
CDR3 DNA: TGTGCCAGCAGCTTCTTGGCGGATAATTCACCCCTCCACTTT

J gene: TRBJ1-2
clone size: -
V gene: TRBV5-3
D gene: -
CDR3 protein: CARRLSGYTF
CDR3 DNA: TGTGCCAGAAGGCTGAGTGGCTACACCTTC

J gene: TRBJ2-7
clone size: -
V gene: TRBV5-1
D gene: -
CDR3 protein: CASSLGASEQYF
CDR3 DNA: TGCGCCAGCAGCTTGGGAGCCAGCGAGCAGTACTTC

J gene: TRBJ2-1
clone size: -
V gene: TRBV30
D gene: TRBD2
CDR3 protein: CAWSHFGGEQFF
CDR3 DNA: TGTGCCTGGAGTCATTTCGGGGGGGAGCAGTTCTTC

J gene: TRBJ1-4
clone size: -
V gene: TRBV6-5
D gene: -
CDR3 protein: CASSLYRVNEKLFF
CDR3 DNA: TGTGCCAGCAGCCTATACAGGGTCAATGAAAAACTGTTTTTT

J gene: TRBJ2-7
clone size: -
V gene: TRBV28
D gene: TRBD1
CDR3 protein: CASSPRDRGLLYEQYF
CDR3 DNA: TGTGCCAGCAGTCCACGGGACAGGGGCCTCCTCTACGAGCAGTACTTC

J gene: TRBJ2-5
clone size: -
V gene: TRBV11-2
D gene: TRBD1
CDR3 protein: CASSNRDRGRQETQYF
CDR3 DNA: TGTGCCAGCAGCAACCGGGACAGGGGGCGGCAAGAGACCCAGTACTTC

J gene: TRBJ2-4
clone size: -
V gene: TRBV9
D gene: -
CDR3 protein: CASSVEGSTAKNIQYF
CDR3 DNA: TGTGCCAGCAGCGTAGAGGGGAGCACGGCCAAAAACATTCAGTACTTC

J gene: TRBJ1-5
clone size: -
V gene: TRBV28
D gene: TRBD1
CDR3 protein: CASRGGLTGGNQPQHF
CDR3 DNA: TGTGCCAGCAGGGGGGGACTGACAGGGGGCAATCAGCCCCAGCATTTT

J gene: TRBJ2-1
clone size: -
V gene: TRBV5-6
D gene: -
CDR3 protein: CASSLRLAPRNDEQFF
CDR3 DNA: TGTGCCAGCAGCTTGCGGCTAGCACCGCGAAACGATGAGCAGTTCTTC

J gene: TRBJ2-7
clone size: once
V gene: TRBV20-1
D gene: -
CDR3 protein: CSCRGREQYF
CDR3 DNA: TGCAGTTGCCGGGGTCGCGAGCAGTACTTC

J gene: TRBJ1-2
clone size: few
V gene: TRBV6-5
D gene: TRBD1
CDR3 protein: CASSYRQGSNYGYTF
CDR3 DNA: TGTGCCAGCAGTTACCGACAGGGCTCTAACTATGGCTACACCTTC

J gene: TRBJ1-2
clone size: -
V gene: TRBV30
D gene: TRBD1
CDR3 protein: CAWTEVRDREYYGYTF
CDR3 DNA: TGTGCCTGGACCGAGGTCCGGGACAGGGAATACTATGGCTACACCTTC

J gene: TRBJ2-5
clone size: once
V gene: TRBV4-2
D gene: TRBD2
CDR3 protein: CASSQTSGKETQYF
CDR3 DNA: TGTGCCAGCAGCCAAACTAGCGGGAAAGAGACCCAGTACTTC

J gene: TRBJ2-2
clone size: -
V gene: TRBV13
D gene: TRBD1
CDR3 protein: CASSHRGEDGELFF
CDR3 DNA: TGTGCCAGCAGCCACAGGGGGGAGGACGGGGAGCTGTTTTTT

J gene: TRBJ2-1
clone size: -
V gene: TRBV11-2
D gene: -
CDR3 protein: CASSGPLGSWYNEQFF
CDR3 DNA: TGTGCCAGCAGCGGACCCTTAGGTAGTTGGTACAATGAGCAGTTCTTC

J gene: TRBJ2-7
clone size: once
V gene: TRBV2
D gene: TRBD1
CDR3 protein: CASSETTGGLTSYEQYF
CDR3 DNA: TGTGCCAGCAGTGAAACGACAGGGGGCCTAACCTCCTACGAGCAGTACTTC

J gene: TRBJ2-1
clone size: -
V gene: TRBV11-3
D gene: TRBD2
CDR3 protein: CASSEDGLAGGTNEQFF
CDR3 DNA: TGTGCCAGCAGCGAAGACGGACTAGCGGGAGGTACTAATGAGCAGTTCTTC

J gene: TRBJ2-7
clone size: -
V gene: TRBV30
D gene: -
CDR3 protein: CAWSVRPGGSEQYF
CDR3 DNA: TGTGCCTGGAGTGTACGGCCAGGGGGGAGCGAGCAGTACTTC

J gene: TRBJ2-7
clone size: -
V gene: TRBV5-6
D gene: TRBD1
CDR3 protein: CASSFGTGAWEQYF
CDR3 DNA: TGTGCCAGCAGCTTCGGGACAGGGGCTTGGGAGCAGTACTTC

J gene: TRBJ2-7
clone size: -
V gene: TRBV27
D gene: TRBD1
CDR3 protein: CASSSTGGSYEQYF
CDR3 DNA: TGTGCCAGCAGTTCGACAGGGGGTTCCTACGAGCAGTACTTC

J gene: TRBJ2-5
clone size: -
V gene: TRBV27
D gene: TRBD2
CDR3 protein: CASSVLAGGETQYF
CDR3 DNA: TGTGCCAGCAGCGTACTAGCGGGGGGAGAGACCCAGTACTTC

J gene: TRBJ2-7
clone size: -
V gene: TRBV5-6
D gene: -
CDR3 protein: CASSPINPMSRDGVYEQYF
CDR3 DNA: TGTGCCAGCAGCCCGATTAATCCAATGTCCCGGGACGGTGTCTACGAGCAGTACTTC

J gene: TRBJ1-5
clone size: -
V gene: TRBV7-8
D gene: -
CDR3 protein: CASSLGPGANQPQHF
CDR3 DNA: TGTGCCAGCAGCTTAGGGCCGGGCGCGAATCAGCCCCAGCATTTT